This TCR delta chain was retrieved from a study of γδ T cells in repeated Plasmodium falciparum infection. General observations from the study: The Malian cohort came from a small rural village of predominantly one ethnic group.

TRG and TRD sequences were obtained from every sorted gammadelta sample. TCRdb redid clone calling on the multiplex PCR reads using CATT. The sample holds roughly 93,000 delta-chain clones; 0.95% to 1% are singletons and the top ten take more than 9%. Vgamma9/Vdelta2+ and Vdelta2-negative gammadelta T cells were flow-sorted from PBMC for bulk sequencing. Germline assignment: CDR1 GEAIGNYY and CDR2 EKD. The CDR3 is 18 residues long. Points on this clone: What it binds is not known. This likely came from a read error, as a far larger clone is one base away. The same CDR3 is also encoded by other DNA sequences in this sample.

The clonotype originates from a pool of human donors (malaria-infected and uninfected, not separated). The V gene reported is TRDV2; the J gene is uncalled; the DNA was not used to check the table's D call, TRDD3. The specimen sequenced was gamma-delta T cells from blood. The CDR3 nucleotides are TGTGCCTGTGACCCCATACTGGGGGACCATCTATACACCGATAAGCTCATCTTT. Translated, it gives CACDPILGDHLYTDKLIF.